This TCR beta chain was retrieved from a study of CD8 T cells in ankylosing spondylitis. TCRdb used MiXCR to reprocess the 5' RACE reads, holding one entry per CDR3 protein. The table shows roughly 40,000 distinct CDR3 sequences, with around 10% occurring only once. This clonotype has ten or more counts. Its target is unknown. The study's findings and limits: Matched ankylosing spondylitis synovial fluid reportedly showed significant enrichment of disease-linked clones.

V gave up 3 bases and J gave up 0 bases, with 12 bases separating them. The CDR3 loop spans 15 amino acids. The chain is built from TRBV12-3 or TRBV12-4 and TRBJ2-7, with D perhaps TRBD1 or TRBD2 (5 bases each). The source material was blood, either unsorted or a sorted T cell fraction (not recorded which). The clonotype was recovered from a male donor with ankylosing spondylitis or in good health (not recorded which). The CDR3 loop is CASSLRVGASYEQYF. For the CDR3, the DNA is TGTGCCAGCAGTTTGAGGGTTGGGGCCTCCTACGAGCAGTACTTC.